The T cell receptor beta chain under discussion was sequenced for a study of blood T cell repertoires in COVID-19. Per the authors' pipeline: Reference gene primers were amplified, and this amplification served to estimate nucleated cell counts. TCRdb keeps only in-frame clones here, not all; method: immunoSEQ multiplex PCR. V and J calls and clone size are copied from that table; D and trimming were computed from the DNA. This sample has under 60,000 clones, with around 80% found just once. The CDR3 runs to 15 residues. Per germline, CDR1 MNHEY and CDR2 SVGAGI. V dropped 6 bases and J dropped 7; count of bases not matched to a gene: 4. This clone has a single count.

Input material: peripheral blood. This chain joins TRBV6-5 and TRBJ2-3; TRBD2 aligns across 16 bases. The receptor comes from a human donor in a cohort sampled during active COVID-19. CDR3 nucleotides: TGTGCCAGCAGGGGACTAGCGGGGGGGCAAAATACGCAGTATTTT. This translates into CASRGLAGGQNTQYF.